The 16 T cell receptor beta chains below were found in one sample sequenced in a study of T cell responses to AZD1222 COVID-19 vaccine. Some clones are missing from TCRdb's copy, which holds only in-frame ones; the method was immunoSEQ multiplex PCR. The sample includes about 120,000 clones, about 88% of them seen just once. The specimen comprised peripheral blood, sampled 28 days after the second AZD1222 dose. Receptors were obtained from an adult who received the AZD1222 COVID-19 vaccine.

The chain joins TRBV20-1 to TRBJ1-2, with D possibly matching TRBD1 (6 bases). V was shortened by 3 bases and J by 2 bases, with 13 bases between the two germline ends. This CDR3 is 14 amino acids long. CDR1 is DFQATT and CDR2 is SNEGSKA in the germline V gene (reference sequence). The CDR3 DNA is TGCAGTGCTAGTAGGGGGGGGATGAACTATGGCTACACCTTC. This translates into CSASRGGMNYGYTF.

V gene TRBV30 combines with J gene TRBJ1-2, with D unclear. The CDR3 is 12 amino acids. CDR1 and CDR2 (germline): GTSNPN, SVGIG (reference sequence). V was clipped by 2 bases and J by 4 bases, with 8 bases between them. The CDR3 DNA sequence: TGTGCCTGGAGTAGTAAGGGCTATGGCTACACCTTC. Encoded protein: CAWSSKGYGYTF.

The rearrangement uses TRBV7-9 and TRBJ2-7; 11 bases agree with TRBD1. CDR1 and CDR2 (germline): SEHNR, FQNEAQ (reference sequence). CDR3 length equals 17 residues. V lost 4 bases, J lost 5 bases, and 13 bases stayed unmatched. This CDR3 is CASSSITGQGVYDEQYF. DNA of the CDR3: TGTGCCAGCAGCTCAATCACGGGACAGGGGGTATATGACGAGCAGTACTTC.

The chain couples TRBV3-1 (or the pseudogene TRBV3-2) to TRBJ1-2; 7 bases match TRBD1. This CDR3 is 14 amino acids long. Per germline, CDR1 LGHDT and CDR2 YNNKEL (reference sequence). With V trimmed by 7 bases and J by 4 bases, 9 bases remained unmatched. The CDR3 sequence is CASTPPGQIYGYTF. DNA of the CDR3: TGTGCCAGCACCCCTCCGGGACAGATCTATGGCTACACCTTC.

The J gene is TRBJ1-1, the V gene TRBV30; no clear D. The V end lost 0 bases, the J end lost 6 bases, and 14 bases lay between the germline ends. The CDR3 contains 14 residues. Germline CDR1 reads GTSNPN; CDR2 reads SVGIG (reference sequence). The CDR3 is CAWSVYPLQAEAFF. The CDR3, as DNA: TGTGCCTGGAGTGTATACCCCTTGCAAGCTGAAGCTTTCTTT. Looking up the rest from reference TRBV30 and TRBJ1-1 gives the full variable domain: SQTIHQWPATLVQPVGSPLSLECTVEGTSNPNLYWYRQAAGRGLQLLFYSVGIGQISSEVPQNLSASRPQDRQFILSSKKLLLSDSGFYLCAWSVYPLQAEAFFGQGTRLTVV.

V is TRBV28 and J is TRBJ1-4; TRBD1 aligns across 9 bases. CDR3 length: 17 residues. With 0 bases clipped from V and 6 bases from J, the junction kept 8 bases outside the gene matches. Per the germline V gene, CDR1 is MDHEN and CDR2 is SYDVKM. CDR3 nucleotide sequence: TGTGCCAGCAGTTTATGGTACAGGGGGCGAGACGATGAAAAACTGTTTTTT. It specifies CASSLWYRGRDDEKLFF.

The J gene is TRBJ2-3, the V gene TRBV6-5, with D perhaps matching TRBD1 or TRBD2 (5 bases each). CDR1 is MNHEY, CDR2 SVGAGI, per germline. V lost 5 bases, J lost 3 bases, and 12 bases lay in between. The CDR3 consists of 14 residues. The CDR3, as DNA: TGTGCCAGCAGTAGGGACGGATCTACAGATACGCAGTATTTT. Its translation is CASSRDGSTDTQYF.

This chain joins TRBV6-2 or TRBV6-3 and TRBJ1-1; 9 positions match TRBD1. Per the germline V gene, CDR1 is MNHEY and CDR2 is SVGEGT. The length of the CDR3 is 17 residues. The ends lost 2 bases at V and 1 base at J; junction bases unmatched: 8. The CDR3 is CASSYVTGGVRNTEAFF. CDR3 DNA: TGTGCCAGCAGTTACGTGACAGGGGGTGTCAGGAACACTGAAGCTTTCTTT.

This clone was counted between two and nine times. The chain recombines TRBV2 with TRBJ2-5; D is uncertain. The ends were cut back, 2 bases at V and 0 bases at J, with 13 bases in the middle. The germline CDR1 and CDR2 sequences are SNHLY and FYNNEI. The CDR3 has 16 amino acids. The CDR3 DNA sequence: TGTGCCAGCAGTGAAAGGCTTAGAGAATACCAAGAGACCCAGTACTTC. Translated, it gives CASSERLREYQETQYF.

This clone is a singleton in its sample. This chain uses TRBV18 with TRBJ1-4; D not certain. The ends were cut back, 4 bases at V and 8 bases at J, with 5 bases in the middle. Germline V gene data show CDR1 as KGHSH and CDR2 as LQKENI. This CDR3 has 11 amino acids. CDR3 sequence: CASSLTEKLFF. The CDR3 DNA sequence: TGTGCCAGCTCACTGACAGAAAAACTGTTTTTT.

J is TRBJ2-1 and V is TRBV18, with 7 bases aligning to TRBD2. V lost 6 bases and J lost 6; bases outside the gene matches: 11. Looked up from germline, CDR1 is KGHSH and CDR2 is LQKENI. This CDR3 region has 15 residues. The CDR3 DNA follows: TGTGCCAGCTCCCCGGGGGAGGGTTCCACCAATGAGCAGTTCTTC. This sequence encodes CASSPGEGSTNEQFF.

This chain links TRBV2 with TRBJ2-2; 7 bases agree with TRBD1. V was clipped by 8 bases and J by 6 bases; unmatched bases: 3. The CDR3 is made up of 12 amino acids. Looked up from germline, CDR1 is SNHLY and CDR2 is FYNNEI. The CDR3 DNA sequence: TGTGCCAGCCCGACAGGGTCCGGGGAGCTGTTTTTT. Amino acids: CASPTGSGELFF. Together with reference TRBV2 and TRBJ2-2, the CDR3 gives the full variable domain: EPEVTQTPSHQVTQMGQEVILRCVPISNHLYFYWYRQILGQKVEFLVSFYNNEISEKSEIFDDQFSVERPDGSNFTLKIRSTKLEDSAMYFCASPTGSGELFFGEGSRLTVL.

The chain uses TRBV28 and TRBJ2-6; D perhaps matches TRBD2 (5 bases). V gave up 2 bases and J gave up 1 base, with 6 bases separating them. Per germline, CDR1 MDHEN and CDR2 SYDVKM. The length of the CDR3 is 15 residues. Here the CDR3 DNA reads TGTGCCAGCAGTTTAGAGGGTTCTGGGGCCAACGTCCTGACTTTC. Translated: CASSLEGSGANVLTF.

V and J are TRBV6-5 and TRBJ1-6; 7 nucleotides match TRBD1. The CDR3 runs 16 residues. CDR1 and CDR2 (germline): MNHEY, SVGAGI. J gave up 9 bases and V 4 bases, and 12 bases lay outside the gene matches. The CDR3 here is CASSSTPTGQASPLHF. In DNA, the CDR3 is TGTGCCAGCAGTTCTACCCCGACAGGGCAGGCTTCACCCCTCCACTTT.

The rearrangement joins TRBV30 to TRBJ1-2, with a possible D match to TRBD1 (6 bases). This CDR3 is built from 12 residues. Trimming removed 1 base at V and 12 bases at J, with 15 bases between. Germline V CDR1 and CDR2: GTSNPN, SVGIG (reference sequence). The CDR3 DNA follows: TGTGCCTGGAGTGGGGGGGCCGGTCATGACACCTTC. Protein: CAWSGGAGHDTF.

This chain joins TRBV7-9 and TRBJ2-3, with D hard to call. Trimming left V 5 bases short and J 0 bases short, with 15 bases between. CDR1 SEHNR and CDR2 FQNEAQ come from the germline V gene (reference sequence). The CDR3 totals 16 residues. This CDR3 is CASSPSRQLSTDTQYF. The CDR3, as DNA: TGTGCCAGCAGCCCCTCCAGGCAGCTTAGCACAGATACGCAGTATTTT.